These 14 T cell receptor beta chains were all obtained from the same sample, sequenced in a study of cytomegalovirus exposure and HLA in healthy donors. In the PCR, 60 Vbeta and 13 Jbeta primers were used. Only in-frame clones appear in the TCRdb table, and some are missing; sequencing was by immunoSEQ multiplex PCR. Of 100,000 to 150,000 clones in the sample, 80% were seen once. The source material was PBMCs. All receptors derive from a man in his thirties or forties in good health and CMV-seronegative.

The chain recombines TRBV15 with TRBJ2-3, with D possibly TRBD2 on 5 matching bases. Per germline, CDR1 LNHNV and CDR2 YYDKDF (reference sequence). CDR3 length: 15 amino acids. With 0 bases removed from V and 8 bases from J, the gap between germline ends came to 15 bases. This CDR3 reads CATSRDLWGEGTQYF. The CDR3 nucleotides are TGTGCCACCAGCAGAGACCTATGGGGAGAGGGTACGCAGTATTTT.

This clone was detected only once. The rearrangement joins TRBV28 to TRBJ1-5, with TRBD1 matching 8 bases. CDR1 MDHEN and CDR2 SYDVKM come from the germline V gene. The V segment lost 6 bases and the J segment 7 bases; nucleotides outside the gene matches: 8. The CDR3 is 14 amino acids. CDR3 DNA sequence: TGTGCCAGCAGAGCTCAGGGGGCGAGGCAGCCCCAGCATTTT. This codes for CASRAQGARQPQHF.

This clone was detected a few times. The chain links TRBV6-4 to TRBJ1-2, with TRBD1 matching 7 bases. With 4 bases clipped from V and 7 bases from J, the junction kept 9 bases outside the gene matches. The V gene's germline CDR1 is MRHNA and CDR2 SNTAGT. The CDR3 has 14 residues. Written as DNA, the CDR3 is TGTGCCAGCAGTGCCGTAGTAGGGGGCTCTGGCTACACCTTC. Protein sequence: CASSAVVGGSGYTF.

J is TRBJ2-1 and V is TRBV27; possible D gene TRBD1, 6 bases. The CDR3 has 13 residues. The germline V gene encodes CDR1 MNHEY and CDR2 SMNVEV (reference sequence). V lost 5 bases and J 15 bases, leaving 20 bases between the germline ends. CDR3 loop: CASSPERGSRGFF. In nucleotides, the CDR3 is TGTGCCAGCAGTCCGGAAAGGGGTAGCAGGGGGTTCTTC.

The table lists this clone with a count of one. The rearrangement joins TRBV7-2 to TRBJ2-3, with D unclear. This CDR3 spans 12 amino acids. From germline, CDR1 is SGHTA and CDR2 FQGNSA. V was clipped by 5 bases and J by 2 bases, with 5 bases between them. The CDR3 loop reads CASSTYTDTQYF. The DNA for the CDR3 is TGTGCCAGCAGCACCTACACAGATACGCAGTATTTT.

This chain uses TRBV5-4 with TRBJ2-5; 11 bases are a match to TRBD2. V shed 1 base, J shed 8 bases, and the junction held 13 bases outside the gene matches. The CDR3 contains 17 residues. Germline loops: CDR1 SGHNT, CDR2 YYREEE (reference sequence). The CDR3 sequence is CASSLPTSGGPLGTQYF. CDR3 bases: TGTGCCAGCAGCTTGCCCACTAGCGGGGGTCCCTTAGGTACCCAGTACTTC.

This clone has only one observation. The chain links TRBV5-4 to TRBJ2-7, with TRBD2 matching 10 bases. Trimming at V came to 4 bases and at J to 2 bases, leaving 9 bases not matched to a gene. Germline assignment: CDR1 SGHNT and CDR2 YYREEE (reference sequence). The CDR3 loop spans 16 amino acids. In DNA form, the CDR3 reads TGTGCCAGCAGCCTCCCCAGGAGCGGGGGGGCCTACGAGCAGTACTTC. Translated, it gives CASSLPRSGGAYEQYF.

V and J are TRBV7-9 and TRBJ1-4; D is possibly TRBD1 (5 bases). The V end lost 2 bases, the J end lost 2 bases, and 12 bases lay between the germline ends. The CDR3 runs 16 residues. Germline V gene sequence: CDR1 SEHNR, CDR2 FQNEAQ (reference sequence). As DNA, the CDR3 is TGTGCCAGCAGCTTAACCCGGGGGAGGACTAATGAAAAACTGTTTTTT. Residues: CASSLTRGRTNEKLFF.

The CDR3 protein is CASRGQGTGELFF. The CDR3 nucleotides are TGTGCCAGCAGGGGGCAGGGCACCGGGGAGCTGTTTTTT. The chain couples TRBV6-1 to TRBJ2-2, with D perhaps matching TRBD1 (5 bases). From germline, CDR1 is MNHNS and CDR2 SASEGT. V shed 6 bases and J shed 4 bases, with 9 bases lying between them. This CDR3 has 13 amino acids.

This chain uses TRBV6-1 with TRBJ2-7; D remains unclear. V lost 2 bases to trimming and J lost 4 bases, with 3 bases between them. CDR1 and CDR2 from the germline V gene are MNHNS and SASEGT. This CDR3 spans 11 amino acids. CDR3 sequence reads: CASSERYEQYF. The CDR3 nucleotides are TGTGCCAGCAGTGAACGGTACGAGCAGTACTTC.

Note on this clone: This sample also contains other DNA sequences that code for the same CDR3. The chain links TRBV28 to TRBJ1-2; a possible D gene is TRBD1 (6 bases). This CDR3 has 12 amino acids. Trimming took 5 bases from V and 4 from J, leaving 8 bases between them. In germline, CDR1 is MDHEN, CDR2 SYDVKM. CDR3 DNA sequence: TGTGCCAGCAGTCCGACAGGCTATGGCTACACCTTC. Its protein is CASSPTGYGYTF.

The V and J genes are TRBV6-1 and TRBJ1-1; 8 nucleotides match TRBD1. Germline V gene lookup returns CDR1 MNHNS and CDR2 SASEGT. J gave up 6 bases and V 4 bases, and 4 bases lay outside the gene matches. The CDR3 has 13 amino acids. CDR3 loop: CASSADRGAEAFF. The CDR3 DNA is TGTGCCAGCAGTGCTGACAGGGGCGCTGAAGCTTTCTTT.

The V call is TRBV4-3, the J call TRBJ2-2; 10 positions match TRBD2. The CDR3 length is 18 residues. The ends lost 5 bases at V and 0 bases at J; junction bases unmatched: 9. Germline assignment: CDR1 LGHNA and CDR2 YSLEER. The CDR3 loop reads CASSSAAGGPPNTGELFF. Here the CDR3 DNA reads TGCGCCAGCAGCTCCGCAGCGGGGGGGCCCCCGAACACCGGGGAGCTGTTTTTT.

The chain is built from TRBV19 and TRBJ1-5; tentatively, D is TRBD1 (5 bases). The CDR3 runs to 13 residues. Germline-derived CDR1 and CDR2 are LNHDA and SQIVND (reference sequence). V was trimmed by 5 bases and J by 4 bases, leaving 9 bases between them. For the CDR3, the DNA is TGTGCCAGTAGTGGGGCGGGAAATCAGCCCCAGCATTTT. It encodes CASSGAGNQPQHF.